One sample yielded the 25 T cell receptor beta chains listed below, sequenced in a study of radiation and T cells in renal cell carcinoma. The repertoire was sequenced with immunoSEQ multiplex PCR; TCRdb's copy has only in-frame clones and lacks some. The sample holds fewer than 200,000 clones, roughly nine tenths seen once. The time point here: blood 4 weeks post-SBRT, at nephrectomy. Indicated treatment: 15 Gy SBRT to primary tumor, nephrectomy 4 weeks later. The sequencing here drew on blood, taken from a patient whose treatment included radiotherapy and nephrectomy. These receptors all come from a woman aged 45-65 years with renal cell carcinoma.

The J gene is TRBJ2-5, the V gene TRBV5-4; D may correspond to TRBD1 or TRBD2 (5 bases each). Trimming removed 0 bases from V and 5 bases from J, with 11 bases in between. The V gene's germline CDR1 is SGHNT and CDR2 YYREEE (reference sequence). The CDR3 totals 14 residues. CDR3 protein: CASSLVGTWETQYF. For the CDR3, the DNA is TGTGCCAGCAGCTTGGTAGGGACCTGGGAGACCCAGTACTTC.

The J gene is TRBJ1-2, the V gene TRBV4-2, with D unclear. The CDR3 is 15 residues long. Germline values: CDR1 LGHNA, CDR2 YNFKEQ. The V and J ends lost 0 bases and 4 bases respectively, with 12 bases between them. The CDR3 protein is CASSQDNGALYGYTF. Here the CDR3 DNA reads TGTGCCAGCAGCCAAGACAACGGAGCCCTCTATGGCTACACCTTC.

The gene calls are TRBV9 and TRBJ2-1; 12 bases line up with TRBD2. V lost 10 bases, J lost 7 bases, and 6 bases stayed unmatched. Germline V lookup: CDR1 SGDLS, CDR2 YYNGEE. This CDR3 is built from 13 residues. The CDR3 DNA reads as TGTGCCTCGACTAGCGGGGGCCGTAATGAGCAGTTCTTC. It translates to CASTSGGRNEQFF.

This clone appeared a single time. The J gene is TRBJ2-5, the V gene TRBV5-4, with 7 bases matching TRBD2. Germline loops: CDR1 SGHNT, CDR2 YYREEE (reference sequence). The CDR3 sequence is 16 residues long. The ends lost 0 bases at V and 5 bases at J; junction bases unmatched: 10. This CDR3 is CASSLAGRGVWETQYF. The CDR3 DNA reads as TGTGCCAGCAGCTTGGCGGGACGGGGGGTTTGGGAGACCCAGTACTTC.

In the case of this clone: Other nucleotide sequences in the sample specify the same CDR3. The rearrangement uses TRBV6-5 and TRBJ1-1; D is uncertain. The CDR3 has 13 residues. The V gene lost 2 bases and the J gene lost 5 bases, with 9 bases spanning the gap. Germline lookup yields CDR1 MNHEY and CDR2 SVGAGI. CDR3 region: CASSYARGTEAFF. The CDR3 DNA is TGTGCCAGCAGTTACGCCCGAGGTACTGAAGCTTTCTTT.

The chain recombines TRBV6-6 with TRBJ2-7, with 9 bases that match TRBD1. CDR1 and CDR2 from the germline V gene are MNHNY and SVGAGI (reference sequence). The CDR3 consists of 15 residues. With 5 bases clipped from V and 0 bases from J, the junction kept 5 bases outside the gene matches. The CDR3 DNA sequence: TGTGCCAGCAGTCCGACAGGGGGTAACTCCTACGAGCAGTACTTC. It specifies CASSPTGGNSYEQYF.

V usage is TRBV14 and J usage is TRBJ2-7; D perhaps matches TRBD1 (6 bases). Germline CDR1 and CDR2: SGHDN and FVKESK. Trimming shortened V by 1 base and J by 2 bases, and 18 bases separated the two germline ends. This CDR3 has 17 amino acids. The CDR3 sequence is CASSQGPSGHLTYEQYF. The CDR3 nucleotides read TGTGCCAGCAGCCAAGGTCCCTCGGGACACCTCACCTACGAGCAGTACTTC.

This chain connects TRBV20-1 to TRBJ1-4; D uncertain. The CDR3 is made up of 11 amino acids. The V gene's germline CDR1 is DFQATT and CDR2 SNEGSKA (reference sequence). V dropped 4 bases and J dropped 5 bases, with 5 bases sitting between them. Here the CDR3 reads CSATLNEKLFF. CDR3 DNA: TGCAGTGCTACATTAAATGAAAAACTGTTTTTT.

CDR3 sequence reads: CARFGLAGINEQFF. The CDR3 DNA sequence: TGTGCCCGCTTCGGACTAGCGGGGATCAATGAGCAGTTCTTC. This rearrangement joins TRBV21-1 to TRBJ2-1; the table's D call TRBD2 went unverified against the DNA. TRBV21-1 is recorded as a pseudogene. The CDR3 extends over 14 amino acids.

The V gene is TRBV6-5, the J gene TRBJ2-7; unclear D gene. V was clipped by 10 bases and J by 1 base, with 14 bases between them. Per germline, CDR1 MNHEY and CDR2 SVGAGI. This CDR3 contains 13 residues. In DNA, the CDR3 is TGTGCCACGTTCGGTGGCAGTTCCTACGAGCAGTACTTC. This gives the protein CATFGGSSYEQYF.

The chain uses TRBV4-1 and TRBJ1-3; D not resolved. Germline V gives CDR1 MGHRA, CDR2 YSYEKL. Trimming shortened V by 1 base and J by 4 bases, and 5 bases separated the two germline ends. The CDR3 sequence is 13 residues long. DNA of the CDR3: TGCGCCAGCAGCCAAGGACGAGGAAACACCATATATTTT. It is translated as CASSQGRGNTIYF.

V gene TRBV18 combines with J gene TRBJ2-2; perhaps TRBD2 as D (7 bases). The length of the CDR3 is 15 residues. The ends were cut back, 4 bases at V and 4 bases at J, with 13 bases in the middle. The V gene's germline CDR1 is KGHSH and CDR2 LQKENI. The CDR3 loop reads CASSLAGAGTGELFF. In DNA form, the CDR3 reads TGTGCCAGCTCACTTGCGGGGGCCGGCACCGGGGAGCTGTTTTTT.

V and J are TRBV9 and TRBJ2-7; D perhaps matches TRBD1 (5 bases). Germline V gene sequence: CDR1 SGDLS, CDR2 YYNGEE. Deletions cut 4 bases from V and 0 bases from J, with 14 bases between. The CDR3 runs 15 residues. CDR3: CASSPPGLSSYEQYF. CDR3 coding DNA: TGTGCCAGCAGCCCCCCAGGGCTTAGCTCCTACGAGCAGTACTTC.

This rearrangement joins TRBV2 to TRBJ1-2; TRBD1 aligns across 7 bases. Trimming removed 4 bases from V and 0 bases from J; junction bases left unmatched: 5. The length of the CDR3 is 15 residues. From germline, CDR1 is SNHLY and CDR2 FYNNEI. CDR3 sequence reads: CASSVRDSANYGYTF. In nucleotides, the CDR3 is TGTGCCAGCAGTGTCCGGGACAGCGCTAACTATGGCTACACCTTC.

The count of this clone is one. V is TRBV19 and J is TRBJ1-1; D remains unclear. The CDR3 has 17 amino acids. V was cut by 2 bases and J by 11 bases, with 27 bases left in between. Looked up from germline, CDR1 is LNHDA and CDR2 is SQIVND (reference sequence). CDR3 bases: TGTGCCAGTAGTATACCAGGCTCGTTGCACCATCCTCTGCCGGCTTTCTTT. It encodes CASSIPGSLHHPLPAFF.

The gene calls are TRBV5-5 and TRBJ2-1; TRBD1 aligns across 8 bases. Germline V gene lookup returns CDR1 SGHKS and CDR2 YYEKEE (reference sequence). There are 11 residues in the CDR3. V shed 5 bases, J shed 12 bases, and the junction held 4 bases outside the gene matches. CDR3 residues: CASSIGTGQFF. The CDR3 region has the DNA TGTGCCAGCAGTATCGGGACAGGGCAGTTCTTC.

The CDR3 DNA sequence: TGTGCCAGCAGGGGGGGACTAGACTCGGGCACAGATACGCAGTATTTT. Its protein product is CASRGGLDSGTDTQYF. This rearrangement joins TRBV2 to TRBJ2-3; the match to TRBD2 covers 8 bases. V lost 6 bases, J lost 1 base, and 9 bases stayed unmatched. This CDR3 comprises 16 residues. The V gene's germline CDR1 is SNHLY and CDR2 FYNNEI.

The V and J genes are TRBV10-3 and TRBJ1-6; D not resolved. The CDR3 runs 13 residues. Germline values: CDR1 ENHRY, CDR2 SYGVKD. The V gene lost 0 bases and the J gene lost 8 bases, with 5 bases spanning the gap. The CDR3 coding sequence is TGTGCCATCAGTGAGTCGAGGGATTCACCCCTCCACTTT. It translates to CAISESRDSPLHF.

V and J are TRBV28 and TRBJ1-1; D unclear. Trimming pared 7 bases from V and 1 base from J, leaving 16 bases between. In germline, CDR1 is MDHEN, CDR2 SYDVKM. CDR3 size: 15 residues. CDR3 DNA: TGTGCCAGCAAGGGTGTGGGTCGTTGGAACACTGAAGCTTTCTTT. Its protein is CASKGVGRWNTEAFF.

The rearrangement links TRBV5-1 to TRBJ1-6; D gene uncertain. Germline CDR1 SGHRS, CDR2 YFSETQ. Trimming pared 2 bases from V and 10 bases from J, leaving 13 bases between. The CDR3 covers 14 residues. DNA for the CDR3: TGCGCCAGCAGCTTTAGGGAAGATGGATCACCCCTCCACTTT. Translating it yields CASSFREDGSPLHF. The complete variable domain, with remaining parts taken from reference TRBV5-1 and TRBJ1-6, reads KAGVTQTPRYLIKTRGQQVTLSCSPISGHRSVSWYQQTPGQGLQFLFEYFSETQRNKGNFPGRFSGRQFSNSRSEMNVSTLELGDSALYLCASSFREDGSPLHFGNGTRLTVT.

V and J are TRBV19 and TRBJ2-5; TRBD1 might be the D (5 bases). Germline CDR1 is LNHDA and CDR2 is SQIVND (reference sequence). Trimming shortened V by 5 bases and J by 2 bases, and 6 bases separated the two germline ends. The CDR3 contains 12 residues. The CDR3 bases are TGTGCCAGTAGTCACAGGCAAGAGACCCAGTACTTC. Translating gives CASSHRQETQYF.

V usage is TRBV19 and J usage is TRBJ2-6; TRBD2 matches 8 bases. Germline assignment: CDR1 LNHDA and CDR2 SQIVND (reference sequence). CDR3 length equals 16 residues. After removal of 6 bases from V and 2 bases from J, the junction contained 6 bases not matched to a gene. CDR3 nucleotides: TGTGCCAGTAGGATCGGGGGGGCCGCTGGGGCCAACGTCCTGACTTTC. It encodes CASRIGGAAGANVLTF.

The chain couples TRBV7-2 to TRBJ1-5, with TRBD1 as a possible D gene (5 bases). The CDR3 spans 14 residues. Trimming stripped 5 bases from V and 7 bases from J, with 15 bases between. In germline, CDR1 is SGHTA, CDR2 FQGNSA. This CDR3 reads CASSLGGFRQPQHF. The CDR3 region has the DNA TGTGCCAGCAGCCTCGGGGGGTTTAGACAGCCCCAGCATTTT.

The chain is built from TRBV5-1 and TRBJ2-5; 14 nucleotides match TRBD2. The CDR3 has 17 residues. Germline V gene sequence: CDR1 SGHRS, CDR2 YFSETQ. Trimming cost V 0 bases and J 7 bases; bases outside gene matches: 8. CDR3: CASSLAGTSGGFGTQYF. The CDR3 coding sequence is TGCGCCAGCAGCTTGGCGGGGACTAGCGGGGGTTTTGGGACCCAGTACTTC.

V and J are TRBV6-6 and TRBJ1-5; 7 positions match TRBD1. The ends lost 2 bases at V and 0 bases at J; junction bases unmatched: 4. This CDR3 is 16 amino acids long. Germline CDR1 is MNHNY and CDR2 is SVGAGI (reference sequence). CDR3 region: CASSYTGQFSNQPQHF. For the CDR3, the DNA is TGTGCCAGCAGTTACACGGGACAGTTTAGCAATCAGCCCCAGCATTTT.